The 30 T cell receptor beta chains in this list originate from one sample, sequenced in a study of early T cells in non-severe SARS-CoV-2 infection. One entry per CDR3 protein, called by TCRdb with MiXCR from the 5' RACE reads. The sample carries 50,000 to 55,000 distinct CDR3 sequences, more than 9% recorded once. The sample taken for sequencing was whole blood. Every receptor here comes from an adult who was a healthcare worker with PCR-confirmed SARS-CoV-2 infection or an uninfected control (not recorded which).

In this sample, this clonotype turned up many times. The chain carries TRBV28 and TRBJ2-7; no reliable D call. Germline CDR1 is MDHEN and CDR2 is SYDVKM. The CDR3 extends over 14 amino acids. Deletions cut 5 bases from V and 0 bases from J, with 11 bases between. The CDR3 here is CASSPPESSYEQYF. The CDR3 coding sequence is TGTGCCAGCAGTCCCCCGGAGAGCTCCTACGAGCAGTACTTC.

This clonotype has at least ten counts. The CDR3 bases are TGTGCCAGCAGCTTTGGACAGGGGGGAGAGCAGTACTTC. As protein: CASSFGQGGEQYF. This chain connects TRBV7-2 to TRBJ2-7, with TRBD1 matching over 10 bases. The CDR3 has 13 residues. V trimming: 3 bases; J trimming: 7 bases; junction bases outside the gene matches: 3. Germline assignment: CDR1 SGHTA and CDR2 FQGNSA.

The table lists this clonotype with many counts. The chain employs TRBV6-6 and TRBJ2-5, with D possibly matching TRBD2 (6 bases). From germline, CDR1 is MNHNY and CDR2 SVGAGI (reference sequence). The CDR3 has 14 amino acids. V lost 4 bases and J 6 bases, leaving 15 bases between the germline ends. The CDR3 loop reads CASSSGLSEKTQYF. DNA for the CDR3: TGTGCCAGCAGTTCAGGACTATCCGAAAAGACCCAGTACTTC.

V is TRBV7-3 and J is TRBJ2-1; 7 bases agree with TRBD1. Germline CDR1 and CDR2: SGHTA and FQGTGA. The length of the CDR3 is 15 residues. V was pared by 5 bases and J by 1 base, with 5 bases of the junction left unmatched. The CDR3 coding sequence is TGTGCCAGCAGCCCGGACAGGTTATCCTACAATGAGCAGTTCTTC. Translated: CASSPDRLSYNEQFF.

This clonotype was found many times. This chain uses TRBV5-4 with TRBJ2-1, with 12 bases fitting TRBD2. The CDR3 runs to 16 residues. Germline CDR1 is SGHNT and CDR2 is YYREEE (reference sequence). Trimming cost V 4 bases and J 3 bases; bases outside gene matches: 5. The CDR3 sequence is CASSPLLAGGYNEQFF. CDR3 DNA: TGTGCCAGCAGCCCTTTACTAGCGGGAGGCTACAATGAGCAGTTCTTC.

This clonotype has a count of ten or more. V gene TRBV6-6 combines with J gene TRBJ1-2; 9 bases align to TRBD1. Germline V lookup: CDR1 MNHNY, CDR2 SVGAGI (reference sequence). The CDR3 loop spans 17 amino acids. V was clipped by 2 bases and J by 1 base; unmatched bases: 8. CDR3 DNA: TGTGCCAGCAGTTACAGGTCCCCGGGACAGGGTAACTATGGCTACACCTTC. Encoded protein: CASSYRSPGQGNYGYTF.

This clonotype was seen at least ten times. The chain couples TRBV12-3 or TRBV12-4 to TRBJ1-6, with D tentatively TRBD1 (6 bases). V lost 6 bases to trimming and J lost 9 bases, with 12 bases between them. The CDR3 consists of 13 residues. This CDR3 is CASSAARGSPLHF. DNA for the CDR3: TGTGCCAGCAGCGCCGCCAGGGGTTCACCCCTCCACTTT.

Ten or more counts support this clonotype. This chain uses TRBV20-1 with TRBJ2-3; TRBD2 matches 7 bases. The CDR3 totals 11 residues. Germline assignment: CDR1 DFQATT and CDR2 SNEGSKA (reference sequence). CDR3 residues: CTAGGTDTQYF. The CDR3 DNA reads TGCACTGCGGGAGGCACAGATACGCAGTATTTT.

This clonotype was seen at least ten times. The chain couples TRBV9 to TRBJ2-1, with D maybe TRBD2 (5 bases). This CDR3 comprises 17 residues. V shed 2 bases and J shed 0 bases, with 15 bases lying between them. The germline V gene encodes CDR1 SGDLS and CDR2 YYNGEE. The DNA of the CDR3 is TGTGCCAGCAGCGTTGGTCGGGATGCGGGCTCCTACAATGAGCAGTTCTTC. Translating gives CASSVGRDAGSYNEQFF.

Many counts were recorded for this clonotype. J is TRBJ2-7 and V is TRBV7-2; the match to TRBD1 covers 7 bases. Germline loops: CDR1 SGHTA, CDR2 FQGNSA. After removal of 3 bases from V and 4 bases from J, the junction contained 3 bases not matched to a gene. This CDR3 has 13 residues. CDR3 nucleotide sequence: TGTGCCAGCAGCTTGAACAGGGGTTACGAGCAGTACTTC. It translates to CASSLNRGYEQYF.

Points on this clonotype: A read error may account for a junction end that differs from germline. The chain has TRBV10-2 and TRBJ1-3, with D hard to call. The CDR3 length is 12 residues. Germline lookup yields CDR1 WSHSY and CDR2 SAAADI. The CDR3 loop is CASRESGNTIYF. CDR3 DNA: TGCGCCAGCAGGGAGTCTGGAAACACCATATATTTT.

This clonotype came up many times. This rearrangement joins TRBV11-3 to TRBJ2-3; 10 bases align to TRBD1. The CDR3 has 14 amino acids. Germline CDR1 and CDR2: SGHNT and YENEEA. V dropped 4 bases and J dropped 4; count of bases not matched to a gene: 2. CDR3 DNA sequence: TGTGCCAGCAGCTCCGGACAGGGGGCAGATACGCAGTATTTT. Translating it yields CASSSGQGADTQYF.

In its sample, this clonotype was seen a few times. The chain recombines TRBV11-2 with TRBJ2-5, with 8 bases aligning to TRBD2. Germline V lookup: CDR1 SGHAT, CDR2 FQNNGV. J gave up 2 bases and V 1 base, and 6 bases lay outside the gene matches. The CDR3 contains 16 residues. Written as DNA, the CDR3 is TGTGCCAGCAGCTTAGCACGCGGGGGGTTGCAAGAGACCCAGTACTTC. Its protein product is CASSLARGGLQETQYF.

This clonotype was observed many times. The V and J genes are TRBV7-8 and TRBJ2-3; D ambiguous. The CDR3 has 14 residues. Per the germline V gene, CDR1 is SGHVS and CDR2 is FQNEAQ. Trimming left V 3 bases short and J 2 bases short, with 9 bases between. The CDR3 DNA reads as TGTGCCAGCAGCTTCTCTAGGGTCACAGATACGCAGTATTTT. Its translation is CASSFSRVTDTQYF.

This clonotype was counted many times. The CDR3 DNA sequence: TGCGCCAGCAGCTACTCCACAGATACGCAGTATTTT. Residues: CASSYSTDTQYF. J is TRBJ2-3 and V is TRBV5-1; no firm D call. CDR1 and CDR2 from the germline V gene are SGHRS and YFSETQ. The CDR3 sequence is 12 residues long. The V gene lost 3 bases and the J gene lost 2 bases, with 4 bases spanning the gap.

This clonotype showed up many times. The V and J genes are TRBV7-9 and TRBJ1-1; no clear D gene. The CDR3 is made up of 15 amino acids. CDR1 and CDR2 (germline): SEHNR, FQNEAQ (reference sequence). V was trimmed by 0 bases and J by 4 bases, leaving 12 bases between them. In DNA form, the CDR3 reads TGTGCCAGCAGCTTAGCATTCCCGGACGGCACTGAAGCTTTCTTT. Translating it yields CASSLAFPDGTEAFF.

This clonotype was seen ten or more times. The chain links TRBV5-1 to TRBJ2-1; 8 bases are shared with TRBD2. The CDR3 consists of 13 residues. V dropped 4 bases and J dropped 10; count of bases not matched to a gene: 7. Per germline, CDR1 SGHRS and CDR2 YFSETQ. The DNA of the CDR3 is TGCGCCAGCAGCGTAGGGTTAGCGGGGGAGCAGTTCTTC. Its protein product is CASSVGLAGEQFF.

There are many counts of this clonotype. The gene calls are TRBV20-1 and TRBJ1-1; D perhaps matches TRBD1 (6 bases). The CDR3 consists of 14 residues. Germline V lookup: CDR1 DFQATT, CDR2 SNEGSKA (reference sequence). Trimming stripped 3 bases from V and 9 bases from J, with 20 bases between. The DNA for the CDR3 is TGCAGTGCTAGGCCGACAGGTTTAGGACCGAAAGCTTTCTTT. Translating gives CSARPTGLGPKAFF.

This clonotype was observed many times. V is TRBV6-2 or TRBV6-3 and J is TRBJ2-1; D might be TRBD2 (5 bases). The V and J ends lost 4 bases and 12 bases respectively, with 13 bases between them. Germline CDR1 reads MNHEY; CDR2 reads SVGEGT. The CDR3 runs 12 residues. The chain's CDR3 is CASSWTRVGQFF. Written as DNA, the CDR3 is TGTGCCAGCAGTTGGACGCGGGTTGGGCAGTTCTTC.

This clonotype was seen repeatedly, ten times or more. This CDR3 is CASSLYTSGGTGELFF. The CDR3 DNA is TGTGCCAGCAGCTTATACACTAGCGGGGGCACCGGGGAGCTGTTTTTT. The chain is built from TRBV11-2 and TRBJ2-2, with 11 bases lining up with TRBD2. Germline V gives CDR1 SGHAT, CDR2 FQNNGV. V lost 2 bases to trimming and J lost 4 bases; unmatched junction nucleotides: 3. The CDR3 loop spans 16 amino acids.

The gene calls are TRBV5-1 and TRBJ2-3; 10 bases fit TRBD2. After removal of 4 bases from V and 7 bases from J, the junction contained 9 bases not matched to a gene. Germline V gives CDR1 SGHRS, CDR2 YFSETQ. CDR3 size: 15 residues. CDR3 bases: TGCGCCAGCAGCCCGAGCGGGGGGGCCGTTTATACGCAGTATTTT. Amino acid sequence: CASSPSGGAVYTQYF.

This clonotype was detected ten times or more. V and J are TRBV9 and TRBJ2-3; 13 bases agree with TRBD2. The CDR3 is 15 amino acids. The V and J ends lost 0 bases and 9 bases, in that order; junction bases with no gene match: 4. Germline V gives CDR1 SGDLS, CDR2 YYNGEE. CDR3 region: CASSVAGTSGKTQYF. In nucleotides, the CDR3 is TGTGCCAGCAGCGTAGCCGGGACTAGCGGGAAAACGCAGTATTTT.

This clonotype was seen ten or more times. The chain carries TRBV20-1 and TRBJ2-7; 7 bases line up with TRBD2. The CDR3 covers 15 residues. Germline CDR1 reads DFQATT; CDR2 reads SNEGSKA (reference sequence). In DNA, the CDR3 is TGCACTGTCAAGCGGGAACTTACCCAAAGCTACGAGCAGTACTTC. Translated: CTVKRELTQSYEQYF.

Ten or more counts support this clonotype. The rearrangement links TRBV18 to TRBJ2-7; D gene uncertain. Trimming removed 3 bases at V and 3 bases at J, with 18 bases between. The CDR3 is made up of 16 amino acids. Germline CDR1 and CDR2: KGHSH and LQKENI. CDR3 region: CASSPPWRTYFYEQYF. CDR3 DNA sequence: TGTGCCAGCTCACCCCCATGGCGGACCTACTTCTACGAGCAGTACTTC.

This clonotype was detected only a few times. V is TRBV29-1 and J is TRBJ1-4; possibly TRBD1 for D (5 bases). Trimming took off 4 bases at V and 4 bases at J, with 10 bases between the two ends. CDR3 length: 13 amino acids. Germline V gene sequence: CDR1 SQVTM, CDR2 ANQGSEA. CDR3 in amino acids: CSVGGAFNEKLFF. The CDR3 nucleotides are TGCAGCGTTGGAGGGGCCTTTAATGAAAAACTGTTTTTT.

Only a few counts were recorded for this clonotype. The CDR3 DNA reads as TGTGCCAGCAGCTTAAAGGCAGGGAACGAGCAGTACTTC. Amino acid sequence: CASSLKAGNEQYF. The V call is TRBV7-9, the J call TRBJ2-7, with a weak D call TRBD1 (5 bases). The CDR3 runs 13 residues. With 2 bases removed from V and 5 bases from J, the gap between germline ends came to 10 bases. The germline V gene has CDR1 SEHNR and CDR2 FQNEAQ (reference sequence).

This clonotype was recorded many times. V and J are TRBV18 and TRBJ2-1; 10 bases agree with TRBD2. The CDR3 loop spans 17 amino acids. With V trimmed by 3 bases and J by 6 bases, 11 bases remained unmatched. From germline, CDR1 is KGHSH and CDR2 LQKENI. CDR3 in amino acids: CASSPGGTSGITNEQFF. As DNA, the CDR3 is TGTGCCAGCTCACCCGGGGGAACTAGCGGGATCACCAATGAGCAGTTCTTC.

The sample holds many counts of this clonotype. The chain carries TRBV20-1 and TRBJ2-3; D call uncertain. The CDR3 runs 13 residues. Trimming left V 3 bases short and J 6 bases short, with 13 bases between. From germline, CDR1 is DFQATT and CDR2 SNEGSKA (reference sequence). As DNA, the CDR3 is TGCAGTGCTAGGATCGTCCTGGGGGATACGCAGTATTTT. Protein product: CSARIVLGDTQYF.

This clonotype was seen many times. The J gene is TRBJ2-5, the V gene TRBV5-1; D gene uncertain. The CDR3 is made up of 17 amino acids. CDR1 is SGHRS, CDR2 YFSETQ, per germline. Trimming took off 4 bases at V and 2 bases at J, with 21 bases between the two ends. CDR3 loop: CASSPTPTFVGQETQYF. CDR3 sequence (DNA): TGCGCCAGCAGCCCTACTCCTACGTTCGTGGGTCAAGAGACCCAGTACTTC. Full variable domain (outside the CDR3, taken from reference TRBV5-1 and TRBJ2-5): KAGVTQTPRYLIKTRGQQVTLSCSPISGHRSVSWYQQTPGQGLQFLFEYFSETQRNKGNFPGRFSGRQFSNSRSEMNVSTLELGDSALYLCASSPTPTFVGQETQYFGPGTRLLVL.

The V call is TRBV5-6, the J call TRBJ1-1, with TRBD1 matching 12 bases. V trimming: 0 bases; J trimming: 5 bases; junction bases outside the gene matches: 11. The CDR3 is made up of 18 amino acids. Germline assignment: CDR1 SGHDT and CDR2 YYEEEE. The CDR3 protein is CASSLAGGTGGWGTEAFF. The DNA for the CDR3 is TGTGCCAGCAGCTTGGCAGGCGGGACAGGGGGCTGGGGTACTGAAGCTTTCTTT.